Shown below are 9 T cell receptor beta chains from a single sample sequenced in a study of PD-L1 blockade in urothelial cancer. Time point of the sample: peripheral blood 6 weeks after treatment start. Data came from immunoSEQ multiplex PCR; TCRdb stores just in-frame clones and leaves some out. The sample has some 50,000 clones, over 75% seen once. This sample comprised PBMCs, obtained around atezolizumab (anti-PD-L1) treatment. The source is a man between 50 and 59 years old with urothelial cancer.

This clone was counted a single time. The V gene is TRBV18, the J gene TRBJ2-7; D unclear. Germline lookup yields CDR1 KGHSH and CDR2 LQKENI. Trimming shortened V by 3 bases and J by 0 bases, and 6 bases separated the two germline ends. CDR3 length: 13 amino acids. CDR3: CASSPPSSYEQYF. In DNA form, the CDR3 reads TGTGCCAGCTCACCCCCTAGCTCCTACGAGCAGTACTTC.

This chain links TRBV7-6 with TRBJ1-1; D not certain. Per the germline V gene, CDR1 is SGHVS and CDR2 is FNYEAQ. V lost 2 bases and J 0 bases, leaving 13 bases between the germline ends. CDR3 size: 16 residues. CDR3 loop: CASSLRAGDLNTEAFF. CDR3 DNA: TGTGCCAGCAGCTTAAGGGCCGGGGATTTGAACACTGAAGCTTTCTTT.

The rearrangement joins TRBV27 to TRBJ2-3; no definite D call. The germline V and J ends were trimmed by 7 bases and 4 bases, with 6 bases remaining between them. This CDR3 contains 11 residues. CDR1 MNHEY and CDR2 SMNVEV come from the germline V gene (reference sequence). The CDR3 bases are TGTGCCAGCATCAGCGCAGATACGCAGTATTTT. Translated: CASISADTQYF.

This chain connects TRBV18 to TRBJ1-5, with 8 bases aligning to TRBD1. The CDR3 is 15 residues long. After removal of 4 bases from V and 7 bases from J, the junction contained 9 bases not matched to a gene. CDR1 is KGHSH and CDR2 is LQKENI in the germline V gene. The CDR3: CASSLQQGARQPQHF. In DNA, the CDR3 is TGTGCCAGCTCACTTCAGCAGGGGGCGCGGCAGCCCCAGCATTTT.

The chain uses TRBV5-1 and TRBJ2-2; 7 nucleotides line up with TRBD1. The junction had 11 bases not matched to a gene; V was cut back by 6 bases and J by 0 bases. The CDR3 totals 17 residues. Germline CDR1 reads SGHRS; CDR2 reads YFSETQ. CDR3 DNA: TGCGCCAGCACCCAGTACAGGGGTCTCCCGAACACCGGGGAGCTGTTTTTT. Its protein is CASTQYRGLPNTGELFF.

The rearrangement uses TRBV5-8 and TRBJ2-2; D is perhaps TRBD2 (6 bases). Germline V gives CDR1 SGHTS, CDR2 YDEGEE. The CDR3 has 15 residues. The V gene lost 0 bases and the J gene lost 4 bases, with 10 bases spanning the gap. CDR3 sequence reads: CASSLAAGFTGELFF. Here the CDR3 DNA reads TGTGCCAGCAGCTTGGCTGCGGGGTTCACCGGGGAGCTGTTTTTT. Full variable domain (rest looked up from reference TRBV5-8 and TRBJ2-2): EAGVTQSPTHLIKTRGQQATLRCSPISGHTSVYWYQQALGLGLQFLLWYDEGEERNRGNFPPRFSGRQFPNYSSELNVNALELEDSALYLCASSLAAGFTGELFFGEGSRLTVL.

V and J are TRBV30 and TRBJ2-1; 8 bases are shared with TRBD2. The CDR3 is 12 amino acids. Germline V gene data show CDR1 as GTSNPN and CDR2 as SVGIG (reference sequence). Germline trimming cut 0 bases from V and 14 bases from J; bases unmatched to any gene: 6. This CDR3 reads CAWSVRAGGEFF. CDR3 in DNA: TGTGCCTGGAGTGTACGGGCGGGGGGTGAGTTCTTC.

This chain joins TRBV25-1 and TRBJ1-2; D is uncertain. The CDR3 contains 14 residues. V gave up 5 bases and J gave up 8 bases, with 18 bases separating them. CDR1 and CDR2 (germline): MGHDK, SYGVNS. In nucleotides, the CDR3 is TGTGCCAGCAGTCCTCTACCGGTAGGACTAGGCTACACCTTC. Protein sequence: CASSPLPVGLGYTF.

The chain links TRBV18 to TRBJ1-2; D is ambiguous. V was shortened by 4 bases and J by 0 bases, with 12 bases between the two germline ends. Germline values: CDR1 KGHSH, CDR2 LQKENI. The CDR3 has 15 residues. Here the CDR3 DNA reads TGTGCCAGCTCACGGTCCGGCGACACTAACTATGGCTACACCTTC. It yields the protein CASSRSGDTNYGYTF.